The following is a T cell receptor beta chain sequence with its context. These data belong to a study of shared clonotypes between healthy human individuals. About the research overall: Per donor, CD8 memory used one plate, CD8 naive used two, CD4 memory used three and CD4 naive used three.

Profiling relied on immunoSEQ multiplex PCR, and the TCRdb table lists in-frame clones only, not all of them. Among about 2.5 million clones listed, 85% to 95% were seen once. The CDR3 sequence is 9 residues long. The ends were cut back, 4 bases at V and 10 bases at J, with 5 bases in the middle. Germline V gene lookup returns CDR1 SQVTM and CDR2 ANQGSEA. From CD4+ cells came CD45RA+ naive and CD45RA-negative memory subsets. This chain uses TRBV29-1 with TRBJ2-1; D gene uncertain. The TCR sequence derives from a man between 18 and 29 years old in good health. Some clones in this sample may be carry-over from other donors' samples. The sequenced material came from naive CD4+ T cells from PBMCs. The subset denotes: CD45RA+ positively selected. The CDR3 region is CSVGWEQFF. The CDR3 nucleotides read TGCAGCGTTGGATGGGAGCAGTTCTTC.